The text below deals with one T cell receptor beta chain. CDR1 SQVTM and CDR2 ANQGSEA come from the germline V gene. V dropped 7 bases and J dropped 2; count of bases not matched to a gene: 7. The CDR3 has 14 residues. In the source study's methods: Quantification of nucleated cells was approximated via reference gene primer amplification. Assay used: immunoSEQ multiplex PCR; TCRdb lists only in-frame clones, some missing. That table furnishes V, J and clone size, whereas the DNA furnished D and trimming. The table includes under 200,000 clones, 88% detected once. The data were obtained in a study of blood T cell repertoires in COVID-19. Study-wide context: Collection of acute and convalescent COVID-19 samples took place in the United States, Italy and Spain. The cDNA or gDNA used as material had been derived from T cells, B-cell-depleted T cells, or PBMCs.

The sample taken for sequencing was peripheral blood. The source is a man aged 35 to 55 with active or convalescent COVID-19. The rearrangement uses TRBV29-1 and TRBJ2-5, with 10 bases that match TRBD2. Written as DNA, the CDR3 is TGCAGCGCCGGGGTAGCGGGGGGACAAGAGACCCAGTACTTC. Its protein is CSAGVAGGQETQYF.